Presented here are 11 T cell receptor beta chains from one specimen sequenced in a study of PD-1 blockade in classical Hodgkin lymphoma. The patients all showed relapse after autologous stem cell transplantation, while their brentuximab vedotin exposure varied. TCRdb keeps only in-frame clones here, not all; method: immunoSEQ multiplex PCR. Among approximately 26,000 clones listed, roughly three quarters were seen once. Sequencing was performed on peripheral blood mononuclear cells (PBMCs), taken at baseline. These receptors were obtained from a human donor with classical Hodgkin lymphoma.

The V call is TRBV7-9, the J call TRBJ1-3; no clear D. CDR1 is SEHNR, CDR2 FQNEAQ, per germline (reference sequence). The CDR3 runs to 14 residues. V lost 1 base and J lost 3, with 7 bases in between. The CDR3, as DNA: TGTGCCAGCAGCTTAGTGGGAGGTGGAAACACCATATATTTT. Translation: CASSLVGGGNTIYF.

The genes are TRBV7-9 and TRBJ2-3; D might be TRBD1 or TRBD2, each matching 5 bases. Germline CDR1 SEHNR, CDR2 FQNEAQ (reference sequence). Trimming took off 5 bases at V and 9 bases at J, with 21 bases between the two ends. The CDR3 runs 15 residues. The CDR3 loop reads CASSTTSGARETQYF. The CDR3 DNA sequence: TGTGCCAGCAGCACTACTAGTGGGGCCCGGGAAACGCAGTATTTT.

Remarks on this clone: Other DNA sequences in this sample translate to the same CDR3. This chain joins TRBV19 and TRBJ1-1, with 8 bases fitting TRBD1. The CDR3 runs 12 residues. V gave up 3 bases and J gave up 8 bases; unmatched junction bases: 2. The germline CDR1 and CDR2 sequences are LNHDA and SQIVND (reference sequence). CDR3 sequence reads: CASSIDRGEAFF. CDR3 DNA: TGTGCCAGTAGTATTGACAGGGGCGAAGCTTTCTTT.

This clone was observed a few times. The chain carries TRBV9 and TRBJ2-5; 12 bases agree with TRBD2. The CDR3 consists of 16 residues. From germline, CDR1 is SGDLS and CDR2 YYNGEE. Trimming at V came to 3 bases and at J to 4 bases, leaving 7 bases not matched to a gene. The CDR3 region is CASSELLAGGLETQYF. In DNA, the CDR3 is TGTGCCAGCAGCGAGTTACTAGCGGGGGGCTTAGAGACCCAGTACTTC. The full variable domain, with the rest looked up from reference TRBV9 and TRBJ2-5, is DSGVTQTPKHLITATGQRVTLRCSPRSGDLSVYWYQQSLDQGLQFLIQYYNGEERAKGNILERFSAQQFPDLHSELNLSSLELGDSALYFCASSELLAGGLETQYFGPGTRLLVL.

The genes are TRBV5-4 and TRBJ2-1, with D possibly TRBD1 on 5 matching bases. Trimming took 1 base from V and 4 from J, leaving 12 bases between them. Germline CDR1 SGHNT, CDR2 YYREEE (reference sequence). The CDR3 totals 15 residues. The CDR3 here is CASSLWGGNYNEQFF. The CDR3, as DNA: TGTGCCAGCAGCTTGTGGGGCGGAAATTACAATGAGCAGTTCTTC.

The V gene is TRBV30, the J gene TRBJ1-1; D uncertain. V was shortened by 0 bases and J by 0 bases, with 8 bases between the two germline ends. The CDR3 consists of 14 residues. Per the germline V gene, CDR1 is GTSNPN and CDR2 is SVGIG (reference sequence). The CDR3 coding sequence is TGTGCCTGGAGTGTACGAGGGTTGAACACTGAAGCTTTCTTT. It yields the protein CAWSVRGLNTEAFF.

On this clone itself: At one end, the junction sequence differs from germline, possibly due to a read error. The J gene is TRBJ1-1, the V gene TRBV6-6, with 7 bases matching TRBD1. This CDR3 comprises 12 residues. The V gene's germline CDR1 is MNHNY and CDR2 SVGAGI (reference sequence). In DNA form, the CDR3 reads TGTGCCAGCAGTTCCACGGACAGGCGGGGTAATTTT. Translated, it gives CASSSTDRRGNF.

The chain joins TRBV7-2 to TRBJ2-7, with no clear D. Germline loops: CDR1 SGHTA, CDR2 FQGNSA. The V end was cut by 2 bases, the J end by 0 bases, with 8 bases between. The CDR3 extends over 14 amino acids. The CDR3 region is CASSLYRDSYEQYF. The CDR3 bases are TGTGCCAGCAGCTTATACAGAGACTCCTACGAGCAGTACTTC.

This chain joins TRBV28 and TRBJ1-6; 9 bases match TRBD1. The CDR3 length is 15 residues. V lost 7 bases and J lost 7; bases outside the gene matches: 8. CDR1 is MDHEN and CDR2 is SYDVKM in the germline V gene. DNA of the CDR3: TGTGCCAGCAACAACAGACAGGGGGGGAATTCACCCCTCCACTTT. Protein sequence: CASNNRQGGNSPLHF.

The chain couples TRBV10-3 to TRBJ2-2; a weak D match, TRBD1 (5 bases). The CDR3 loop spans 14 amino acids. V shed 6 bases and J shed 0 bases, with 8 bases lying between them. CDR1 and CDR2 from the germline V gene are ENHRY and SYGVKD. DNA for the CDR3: TGTGCCATCAGAGGGGATTCGAACACCGGGGAGCTGTTTTTT. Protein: CAIRGDSNTGELFF.

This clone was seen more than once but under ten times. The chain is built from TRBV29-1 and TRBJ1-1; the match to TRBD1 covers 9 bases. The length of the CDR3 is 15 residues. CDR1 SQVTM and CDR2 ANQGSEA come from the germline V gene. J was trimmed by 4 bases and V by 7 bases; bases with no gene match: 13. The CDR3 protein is CSAVPGQGMGTEAFF. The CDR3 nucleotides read TGCAGCGCCGTCCCGGGACAGGGAATGGGCACTGAAGCTTTCTTT.